This passage covers 16 T cell receptor beta chains from one sample sequenced in a study of blood T cell repertoires in COVID-19. The data were produced by immunoSEQ multiplex PCR, yet TCRdb's version contains in-frame clones alone and is incomplete. The repertoire holds approximately 77,000 clones, with 80% as singletons. Material: peripheral blood. The receptors originated from a woman aged 70-85 years with acute or convalescent COVID-19.

The chain recombines TRBV11-2 with TRBJ2-7; 8 nucleotides match TRBD2. Trimming cost V 4 bases and J 0 bases; bases outside gene matches: 5. The CDR3 has 15 residues. CDR1 and CDR2 from the germline V gene are SGHAT and FQNNGV. CDR3 in amino acids: CASSSAGTSSYEQYF. CDR3 coding DNA: TGTGCCAGCAGCTCAGCCGGGACTAGCTCCTACGAGCAGTACTTC.

The chain recombines TRBV4-3 with TRBJ2-1, with 9 bases identical to TRBD2. Trimming removed 3 bases from V and 0 bases from J; junction bases left unmatched: 6. The germline CDR1 and CDR2 sequences are LGHNA and YSLEER. This CDR3 is built from 17 residues. CDR3 nucleotides: TGCGCCAGCAGCCAGAATTGGCGGGGGGGCTCCTACAATGAGCAGTTCTTC. Residues: CASSQNWRGGSYNEQFF.

The V call is TRBV4-2, the J call TRBJ1-2, with unresolved D. The CDR3 totals 16 residues. V lost 0 bases and J lost 4, with 15 bases in between. Per the germline V gene, CDR1 is LGHNA and CDR2 is YNFKEQ. DNA for the CDR3: TGTGCCAGCAGCCAAGATACCGCCGTACTTAGCTATGGCTACACCTTC. Translated, it gives CASSQDTAVLSYGYTF.

The V call is TRBV29-1, the J call TRBJ2-1; 13 bases line up with TRBD2. CDR1 is SQVTM and CDR2 is ANQGSEA in the germline V gene. The CDR3 length is 13 residues. V shed 4 bases and J 14 bases; nucleotides not matched to a gene: 8. Here the CDR3 reads CSVGWTSGGREFF. The DNA of the CDR3 is TGCAGCGTTGGATGGACTAGCGGGGGTCGAGAGTTCTTC.

This chain links TRBV7-2 with TRBJ2-7; TRBD2 aligns across 9 bases. Germline V lookup: CDR1 SGHTA, CDR2 FQGNSA. The CDR3 totals 18 residues. V shed 0 bases, J shed 0 bases, and the junction held 9 bases outside the gene matches. This chain's CDR3 is CASSLASVAGALSYEQYF. CDR3 sequence (DNA): TGTGCCAGCAGCTTAGCATCAGTAGCGGGGGCCCTCTCCTACGAGCAGTACTTC.

The rearrangement links TRBV5-8 to TRBJ1-1; possible D gene TRBD1, 5 bases. This CDR3 comprises 15 residues. Germline CDR1 is SGHTS and CDR2 is YDEGEE. V lost 0 bases, J lost 11 bases, and 20 bases lay in between. CDR3 in DNA: TGTGCCAGCAGCTTGGGTGTCTCGGCAGCATGGGGCGCTTTCTTT. Translated: CASSLGVSAAWGAFF.

The chain uses TRBV7-8 and TRBJ1-1, with 10 bases aligning to TRBD1. The CDR3 is made up of 15 amino acids. Germline CDR1 is SGHVS and CDR2 is FQNEAQ. The trim removed 5 bases at V and 5 bases at J, leaving 8 bases unmatched. CDR3 region: CASSVTGGVGTEAFF. Here the CDR3 DNA reads TGTGCCAGCAGCGTGACAGGGGGCGTTGGGACTGAAGCTTTCTTT.

The chain joins TRBV5-1 to TRBJ1-2; tentative D call: TRBD1 (6 bases). The V gene lost 1 base and the J gene lost 6 bases, with 10 bases spanning the gap. CDR3 size: 13 residues. Germline V lookup: CDR1 SGHRS, CDR2 YFSETQ. The CDR3 spells CASSLSGDHGYTF. The CDR3 coding sequence is TGCGCCAGCAGCTTGTCAGGGGACCATGGCTACACCTTC.

The V and J genes are TRBV15 and TRBJ2-1; D may be TRBD1 (5 bases). The CDR3 runs 14 residues. From germline, CDR1 is LNHNV and CDR2 YYDKDF (reference sequence). V lost 1 base, J lost 5 bases, and 9 bases lay in between. This CDR3 is CATSRGQLDNEQFF. CDR3 DNA sequence: TGTGCCACCAGCAGAGGACAGCTCGACAATGAGCAGTTCTTC.

The chain links TRBV29-1 to TRBJ2-3; 14 bases fit TRBD2. The trim removed 1 base at V and 9 bases at J, leaving 9 bases unmatched. The CDR3 contains 16 residues. Germline V gene data show CDR1 as SQVTM and CDR2 as ANQGSEA. The DNA for the CDR3 is TGCAGCGTTGAAGGCCATCGGACTAGCGGGGGGTCGACGCAGTATTTT. Encoded protein: CSVEGHRTSGGSTQYF.

The chain links TRBV5-4 to TRBJ1-1, with 9 bases matching TRBD1. The CDR3 is 15 residues long. Trimming at V came to 4 bases and at J to 5 bases, leaving 9 bases not matched to a gene. Germline CDR1 is SGHNT and CDR2 is YYREEE (reference sequence). The CDR3 region is CASSRNRGRATEAFF. The CDR3 bases are TGTGCCAGCAGCCGCAACAGGGGGCGGGCTACTGAAGCTTTCTTT.

This clone was observed a handful of times. The chain has TRBV6-5 and TRBJ1-5; tentative D call: TRBD1 (6 bases). This CDR3 has 12 amino acids. The germline CDR1 and CDR2 sequences are MNHEY and SVGAGI. Trimming shortened V by 6 bases and J by 9 bases, and 12 bases separated the two germline ends. CDR3 protein: CASRDSGWPQHF. DNA for the CDR3: TGTGCCAGCAGGGACAGCGGATGGCCCCAGCATTTT.

This clone was found once. J is TRBJ2-1 and V is TRBV5-5, with 7 positions matching TRBD1. V lost 0 bases to trimming and J lost 0 bases; unmatched junction nucleotides: 0. The length of the CDR3 is 15 residues. Germline CDR1 and CDR2: SGHKS and YYEKEE (reference sequence). CDR3 loop: CASSLEGASYNEQFF. CDR3 in DNA: TGTGCCAGCAGCTTGGAGGGGGCCTCCTACAATGAGCAGTTCTTC. Using reference TRBV5-5 and TRBJ2-1 for the parts outside the CDR3, the full variable domain is DAGVTQSPTHLIKTRGQQVTLRCSPISGHKSVSWYQQVLGQGPQFIFQYYEKEERGRGNFPDRFSARQFPNYSSELNVNALLLGDSALYLCASSLEGASYNEQFFGPGTRLTVL.

This clone was recorded once. This sequence joins TRBV25-1 and TRBJ2-7; a possible D gene is TRBD1 (5 bases). This CDR3 has 14 residues. V was pared by 1 base and J by 4 bases, with 11 bases between. Germline V gives CDR1 MGHDK, CDR2 SYGVNS. This CDR3 is CASSESGLRYEQYF. The CDR3 DNA reads TGTGCCAGCAGTGAATCAGGGCTGAGGTACGAGCAGTACTTC.

The rearrangement links TRBV3-1 (or the pseudogene TRBV3-2) to TRBJ1-1; unclear D gene. CDR1 is LGHDT and CDR2 is YNNKEL in the germline V gene (reference sequence). This CDR3 is 15 amino acids long. The V end lost 1 base, the J end lost 7 bases, and 16 bases lay between the germline ends. This CDR3 is CASSQAGRNPGEAFF. The CDR3 bases are TGTGCCAGCAGCCAAGCTGGGAGAAATCCCGGTGAAGCTTTCTTT.

The sample holds a few counts of this clone. This sequence joins TRBV5-8 and TRBJ2-1; tentatively, D is TRBD2 (6 bases). The CDR3 spans 14 residues. V was shortened by 0 bases and J by 5 bases, with 9 bases between the two germline ends. CDR1 and CDR2 from the germline V gene are SGHTS and YDEGEE. The CDR3 region has the DNA TGTGCCAGCAGCTTGGACGGGACTCACAATGAGCAGTTCTTC. As protein: CASSLDGTHNEQFF. Complete variable domain (other parts from reference TRBV5-8 and TRBJ2-1): EAGVTQSPTHLIKTRGQQATLRCSPISGHTSVYWYQQALGLGLQFLLWYDEGEERNRGNFPPRFSGRQFPNYSSELNVNALELEDSALYLCASSLDGTHNEQFFGPGTRLTVL.